The rows below give T cell receptor beta chains drawn from one sample of a study of blood T cell repertoires in COVID-19. TCRdb's copy holds only in-frame clones and misses some; the assay was immunoSEQ multiplex PCR. The data hold a few hundred thousand clones, with approximately 87% observed a single time. The sequenced sample consisted of peripheral blood. Receptors originate from a man between 60 and 70 years old who had recovered from COVID-19. Each CDR3 is given with its conserved first and last residue. D genes are given only for firm matches. Rows may omit the clone size; those that give it use once, few, many or a size class.

D	size	J	V	DNA	CDR3
NA	NA	TRBJ1-1	TRBV25-1	TGTGCCAGCAGGGGCAACACTGAAGCTTTCTTT	CASRGNTEAFF
TRBD1	NA	TRBJ2-6	TRBV19	TGTGCCAGTAGTATTGACAGGGGGATTAGTGGGGCCAACGTCCTGACTTTC	CASSIDRGISGANVLTF
TRBD1	NA	TRBJ1-1	TRBV30	TGTGCCTGGAGAGAGGGGGCTTGGAACACTGAAGCTTTCTTT	CAWREGAWNTEAFF
NA	NA	TRBJ1-1	TRBV7-3	TGTGCCAGCAGCTTAAACCGCGGGAACACTGAAGCTTTCTTT	CASSLNRGNTEAFF
TRBD1	NA	TRBJ2-5	TRBV27	TGTGCCAGCAGTTCTCCGGGACAGGGAGGTTGGGAGACCCAGTACTTC	CASSSPGQGGWETQYF
NA	NA	TRBJ2-1	TRBV14	TGTGCCAGCAGCCAAGTTCTAGCTAATGAGCAGTTCTTC	CASSQVLANEQFF
NA	once	TRBJ2-4	TRBV3-1/TRBV3-2	TGTGCCAGCAGCCAAGGACAGGTTTTCTCCGTAGCCAAAAACATTCAGTACTTC	CASSQGQVFSVAKNIQYF
TRBD2	NA	TRBJ2-3	TRBV19	TGTGCCAGTAGTATAGAACTAGCGGGTAAAGCAGTCACAGATACGCAGTATTTT	CASSIELAGKAVTDTQYF
TRBD1	once	TRBJ1-2	TRBV5-4	TGTGCCAGCAGCCTACCGGGACAGGGGGCGTATTTGGGCTACACCTTC	CASSLPGQGAYLGYTF
NA	NA	TRBJ2-1	TRBV11-3	TGTGCCAGCGCAAGGGATGAGGGTGAGCAGTTCTTC	CASARDEGEQFF
NA	NA	TRBJ2-7	TRBV7-9	TGTGCCAGCAGCTTGGGCGCCAACTCCTACGAGCAGTACTTC	CASSLGANSYEQYF
TRBD2	once	TRBJ2-1	TRBV7-8	TGTGCCAGCAGCCCAAGCGGGGGGGCCCAGTTCTTC	CASSPSGGAQFF
TRBD1	few	TRBJ2-3	TRBV5-1	TGCGCCAGCAGCTTAGGGACAGGCAACACAGATACGCAGTATTTT	CASSLGTGNTDTQYF
TRBD2	NA	TRBJ2-7	TRBV5-4	TGTGCCAGCAGCCCCCAAGCGGGGGGATACGAGCAGTACTTC	CASSPQAGGYEQYF
NA	NA	TRBJ1-1	TRBV7-8	TGTGCCAGCAGCTTAGGCCGGGCAGGGTGGAACACTGAAGCTTTCTTT	CASSLGRAGWNTEAFF
TRBD2	NA	TRBJ2-3	TRBV27	TGTGCCAGCAGTTTAGCGCTAGCGGGAGGGCCGGATACGCAGTATTTT	CASSLALAGGPDTQYF
NA	few	TRBJ1-2	TRBV20-1	TGCAGTGCTAGCCCAAACTATGGCTACACCTTC	CSASPNYGYTF
TRBD2	once	TRBJ2-2	TRBV5-4	TGTGCCAGCAGCTTCCCGGGACTAGCGGGGAACACCGGGGAGCTGTTTTTT	CASSFPGLAGNTGELFF
NA	NA	TRBJ2-3	TRBV5-1	TGCGCCAGCAGCAAGGGAAATTTGGGGCTGAGGGATACGCAGTATTTT	CASSKGNLGLRDTQYF
NA	NA	TRBJ2-7	TRBV2	TGTGCCAGCAGCGAGTCGGGCTACGAGCAGTACTTC	CASSESGYEQYF
TRBD1	NA	TRBJ1-6	TRBV6-5	TGTGCCAGCAGTTCAAGACAGGGTCATTCACCCCTCCACTTT	CASSSRQGHSPLHF
TRBD1	NA	TRBJ1-2	TRBV5-1	TGCGCCAGCAGCCCGGACAGGGCAAACTATGGCTACACCTTC	CASSPDRANYGYTF
NA	NA	TRBJ1-1	TRBV21-1	TGTGCCAGCAGCAAACAGGTAGGTGAGAACACTGAAGCTTTCTTT	CASSKQVGENTEAFF
NA	NA	TRBJ2-7	TRBV3-1/TRBV3-2	TGTGCCAGCAGCCTTCGGGGGATAGCGACCTACGAGCAGTACTTC	CASSLRGIATYEQYF
NA	NA	TRBJ2-7	TRBV6-5	TGTGCCAGCCTTTCCTACTCCTACGAGCAGTACTTC	CASLSYSYEQYF
NA	NA	TRBJ1-1	TRBV9	TGTGCCAGCAGCAGTACAGTGAACACTGAAGCTTTCTTT	CASSSTVNTEAFF
TRBD2	NA	TRBJ2-5	TRBV3-1/TRBV3-2	TGTGCCAGCAGCCAAGAACCTAGCGGCATTCAAGAGACCCAGTACTTC	CASSQEPSGIQETQYF
NA	NA	TRBJ1-1	TRBV30	TGTGCCTGGAGGAACTCGGACAGGAACACTGAAGCTTTCTTT	CAWRNSDRNTEAFF
TRBD2	NA	TRBJ2-1	TRBV7-3	TGTGCCAGCAGCTTCCGAGCGGGGCCCCTTACTTACAATGAGCAGTTCTTC	CASSFRAGPLTYNEQFF
TRBD2	NA	TRBJ2-3	TRBV7-9	TGTGCCAGCGGGAGGAGTAGCGGGACAGATACGCAGTATTTT	CASGRSSGTDTQYF
TRBD1	NA	TRBJ1-2	TRBV28	TGTGCCAGCAGCCTACAGGGGCCTTCTAACTATGGCTACACCTTC	CASSLQGPSNYGYTF
NA	NA	TRBJ1-1	TRBV4-3	TGCGCCAGCAGCCAGACACTGGGGGCGCTATCAGACACTGAAGCTTTCTTT	CASSQTLGALSDTEAFF
NA	NA	TRBJ2-6	TRBV30	TGTGCCTGGAGTTTATCAGGGGTCGGGGCCAACGTCCTGACTTTC	CAWSLSGVGANVLTF
NA	NA	TRBJ2-5	TRBV18	TGTGCCAGCTCATCGTTAGAGACCCAGTACTTC	CASSSLETQYF
TRBD2	NA	TRBJ2-5	TRBV11-2	TGTGCCAGCAGTCAGGGGGCGGCTAGCGGGGGCTGGGAGACCCAGTACTTC	CASSQGAASGGWETQYF
TRBD2	NA	TRBJ2-1	TRBV9	TGTGCCAGCAGCGTGCTACTAGCGGGATACAATGAGCAGTTCTTC	CASSVLLAGYNEQFF
NA	few	TRBJ1-4	TRBV4-1	TGCGCCAGCAGCCAAGGGGACGGGGGATCTTTTAATGAAAAACTGTTTTTT	CASSQGDGGSFNEKLFF
NA	NA	TRBJ1-2	TRBV2	TGTGCCAGCAGTGACGGGTTTGGCTATGGCTACACCTTC	CASSDGFGYGYTF
TRBD1	NA	TRBJ1-3	TRBV5-4	TGTGCCAGCACGTCGCAGGGGGCAGGTGGAAACACCATATATTTT	CASTSQGAGGNTIYF
NA	NA	TRBJ1-5	TRBV5-1	TGCGCCAGCAGCTTGGGGGAGGGGGATAGCAATCAGCCCCAGCATTTT	CASSLGEGDSNQPQHF
TRBD1	NA	TRBJ1-1	TRBV7-2	TGTGCCAGCAGGCTTGGGACAGGGTGGGAAGAAGCTTTCTTT	CASRLGTGWEEAFF
TRBD2	NA	TRBJ2-1	TRBV6-6	TGTGCCAGCAGTTACTCCGGCGGGAGTAAAAGGAATGAGCAGTTCTTC	CASSYSGGSKRNEQFF
TRBD2	NA	TRBJ2-1	TRBV3-1/TRBV3-2	TGTGCCAGCACTCTATCGGGGACTAGCTCCTACAATGAGCAGTTCTTC	CASTLSGTSSYNEQFF
NA	NA	TRBJ1-4	TRBV10-2	TGCGCCAGCAGTGAGCAGGGAGGTGAAAAACTGTTTTTT	CASSEQGGEKLFF
NA	NA	TRBJ2-3	TRBV19	TGTGCCAGTAGTAAGGGACTCAGCGAACGAGATACGCAGTATTTT	CASSKGLSERDTQYF
TRBD1	NA	TRBJ2-7	TRBV7-6	TGTGCCAGCAGCTCCCCGACAGGGTCCTACGAGCAGTACTTC	CASSSPTGSYEQYF
TRBD2	NA	TRBJ2-1	TRBV19	TGTGCCAGTAGTCACGAGCGGGAGGGCCGCTTGGGTGAGCAGTTCTTC	CASSHEREGRLGEQFF
TRBD1	NA	TRBJ1-4	TRBV27	TGTGCCAGCAGTTCGGGACAGGCAACTAATGAAAAACTGTTTTTT	CASSSGQATNEKLFF
NA	NA	TRBJ1-1	TRBV2	TGTGCCAGCCAACCAACGGTTAACACTGAAGCTTTCTTT	CASQPTVNTEAFF
TRBD1	NA	TRBJ2-1	TRBV2	TGTGCCAGCTCGGGGCCGGTGGTGGGGACAGATTACAATGAGCAGTTCTTC	CASSGPVVGTDYNEQFF
TRBD2	NA	TRBJ2-1	TRBV29-1	TGCAGCGCAGCGGGACTAGCGGGCTACAATGAGCAGTTCTTC	CSAAGLAGYNEQFF
NA	NA	TRBJ1-2	TRBV5-1	TGCGCCAGCAGCGTAACGGTATCTAACTATGGCTACACCTTC	CASSVTVSNYGYTF
NA	NA	TRBJ1-3	TRBV5-1	TGCGCCAGCAGCTTCGGAGAGATGGGGCCTACCTCTGGAAACACCATATATTTT	CASSFGEMGPTSGNTIYF
TRBD1	NA	TRBJ1-1	TRBV6-5	TGTGCCAGCATCCCCAGGGGGCTGCTCAACACTGAAGCTTTCTTT	CASIPRGLLNTEAFF